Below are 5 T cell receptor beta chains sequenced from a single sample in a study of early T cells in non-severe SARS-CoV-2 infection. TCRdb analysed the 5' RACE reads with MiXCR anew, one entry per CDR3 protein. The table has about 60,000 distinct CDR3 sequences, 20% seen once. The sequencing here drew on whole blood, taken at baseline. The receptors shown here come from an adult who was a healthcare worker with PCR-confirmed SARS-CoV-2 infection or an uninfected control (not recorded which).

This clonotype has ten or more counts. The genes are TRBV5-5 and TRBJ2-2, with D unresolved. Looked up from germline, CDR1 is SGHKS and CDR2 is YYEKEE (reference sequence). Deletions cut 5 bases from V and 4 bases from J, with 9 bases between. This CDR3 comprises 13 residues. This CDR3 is CASRLLGTGELFF. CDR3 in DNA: TGTGCCAGCAGATTGCTGGGCACCGGGGAGCTGTTTTTT.

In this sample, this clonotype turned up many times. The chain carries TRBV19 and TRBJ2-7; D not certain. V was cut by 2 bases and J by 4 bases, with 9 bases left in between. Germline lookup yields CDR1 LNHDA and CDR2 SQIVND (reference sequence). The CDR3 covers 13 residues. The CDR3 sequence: CASSITLLYEQYF. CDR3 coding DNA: TGTGCCAGTAGTATAACATTGTTATACGAGCAGTACTTC. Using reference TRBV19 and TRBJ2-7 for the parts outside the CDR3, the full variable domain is DGGITQSPKYLFRKEGQNVTLSCEQNLNHDAMYWYRQDPGQGLRLIYYSQIVNDFQKGDIAEGYSVSREKKESFPLTVTSAQKNPTAFYLCASSITLLYEQYFGPGTRLTVT.

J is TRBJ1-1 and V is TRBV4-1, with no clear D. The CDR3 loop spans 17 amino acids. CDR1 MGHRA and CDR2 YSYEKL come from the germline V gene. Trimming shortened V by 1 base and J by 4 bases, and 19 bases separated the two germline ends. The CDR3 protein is CASSQVLMGPQGTEAFF. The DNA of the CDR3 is TGCGCCAGCAGCCAAGTATTAATGGGCCCCCAAGGCACTGAAGCTTTCTTT.

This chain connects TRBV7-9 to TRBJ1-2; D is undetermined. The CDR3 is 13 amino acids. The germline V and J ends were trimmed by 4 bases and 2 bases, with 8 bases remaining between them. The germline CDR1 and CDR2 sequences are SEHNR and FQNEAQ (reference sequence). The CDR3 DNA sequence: TGTGCCAGCAGCTCCGCACAGAACTATGGCTACACCTTC. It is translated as CASSSAQNYGYTF.

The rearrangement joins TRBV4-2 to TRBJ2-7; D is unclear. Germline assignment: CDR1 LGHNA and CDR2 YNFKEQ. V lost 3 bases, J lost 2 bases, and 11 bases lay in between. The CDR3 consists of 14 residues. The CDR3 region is CASSQSLGTYEQYF. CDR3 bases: TGTGCCAGCAGCCAGTCCCTAGGGACCTACGAGCAGTACTTC.